A selection of T cell receptor beta chains follows, all from one sample in a study of cytomegalovirus exposure and HLA in healthy donors. Only in-frame clones appear in the TCRdb table, and some are missing; sequencing was by immunoSEQ multiplex PCR. The sample holds 150,000 to 180,000 clones, 65% to 75% seen once. Sequencing used PBMCs. The receptors shown here come from a man under 40 in good health and CMV-seronegative. CDR3s include the opening cysteine and the closing phenylalanine or tryptophan.

v_call	j_call	cdr3_length	cdr3_aa
TRBV11-2	TRBJ1-2	13	CASSDTAYYGYTF
TRBV4-3	TRBJ2-7	15	CASSQEWQDTYEQYF
TRBV9	TRBJ2-3	14	CASSVVAARGTQYF
TRBV7-2	TRBJ2-7	13	CASSPRVGYEQYF
TRBV2	TRBJ1-5	13	CASRDRVGQPQHF
TRBV4-1	TRBJ2-5	13	CASSQDREETQYF
TRBV28	TRBJ2-1	20	CASSLTLGTSGGDPSDEQFF
TRBV7-9	TRBJ2-1	16	CASSFGGGVKSNEQFF
TRBV7-9	TRBJ1-5	15	CASSPDRGFNQPQHF
TRBV5-6	TRBJ2-5	14	CASSLEGAEETQYF
TRBV5-6	TRBJ1-4	15	CASSSTQGSNEKLFF
TRBV7-2	TRBJ2-1	16	CASSLATSTGYNEQFF
TRBV5-1	TRBJ1-4	15	CASSSGTGRNEKLFF
TRBV28	TRBJ1-4	13	CASSFVGDEKLFF
TRBV4-1	TRBJ2-3	13	CASSLIAADTQYF
TRBV4-2	TRBJ2-1	13	CASSQDFYNEQFF
TRBV2	TRBJ2-1	13	CASRLAGGNEQFF
TRBV27	TRBJ2-7	11	CASSRSREQYF
TRBV5-6	TRBJ2-7	13	CASSTTGVDEQYF
TRBV5-6	TRBJ1-1	12	CASSSMRTEAFF
TRBV2	TRBJ2-5	16	CASRGSSTGRQETQYF
TRBV28	TRBJ2-5	14	CASRVAGGQETQYF
TRBV7-6	TRBJ2-1	18	CASSSAGVGQGPYNEQFF
TRBV19	TRBJ1-1	14	CASTPGQTNTEAFF
TRBV5-1	TRBJ1-2	14	CASSLDGTGRGYTF
TRBV27	TRBJ2-1	15	CASSSLAGALNEQFF
TRBV28	TRBJ1-5	12	CASRPGNQPQHF
TRBV5-1	TRBJ1-1	15	CASSLRVGGSTEAFF
TRBV29-1	TRBJ2-7	15	CSVSGTGGAYYEQYF
TRBV9	TRBJ2-7	17	CASSVEPAGERSYEQYF
TRBV5-8	TRBJ2-7	14	CASSLGQGVYEQYF
TRBV6-1	TRBJ2-7	14	CASSQDRGMVEQYF
TRBV6-1	TRBJ1-1	16	CASSEVGNGIRDKAFF
TRBV5-1	TRBJ1-1	13	CASHGPGDTEAFF
TRBV7-2	TRBJ1-1	14	CASSPNVRNTEAFF
TRBV7-2	TRBJ2-5	15	CASSFSQRGRETQYF
TRBV7-8	TRBJ2-2	16	CASSLTPRYDTGELFF
TRBV4-2	TRBJ1-1	14	CASSQAHRGTEAFF
TRBV5-1	TRBJ2-2	17	CASSFPLGLADTGELFF
TRBV28	TRBJ1-5	14	CASSRGQGSQPQHF
TRBV19	TRBJ2-7	13	CASSAGPSDEQYF
TRBV5-1	TRBJ2-3	15	CASRAWLQGTDTQYF
TRBV13	TRBJ2-3	18	CASSTKDPTGPSTDTQYF
TRBV7-2	TRBJ1-3	15	CASSLHSSAGNTIYF
TRBV7-8	TRBJ2-2	17	CASSHTRTGGGTGELFF